A selection of T cell receptor beta chains follows, all from one sample in a study of cytomegalovirus exposure and HLA in healthy donors. The assay was immunoSEQ multiplex PCR, and TCRdb's table has in-frame clones only and misses some. This sample has about 120,000 clones; roughly three fifths occur once, and the top ten carry under 9.5%. Sequencing used PBMCs. The receptor source for this set is a woman aged 40-49 years in good health and CMV-seropositive. The CDR3 runs from the conserved cysteine through the conserved F or W. The D gene is left open where the match is weak. Clone size is not always given. Where it is, it says once, few, many or a class for expanded clones.

J | size | D | V | DNA | CDR3
TRBJ2-3 | few | TRBD1 | TRBV7-8 | TGTGCCAGCAGCTACGGACAGGCTAGCACAGATACGCAGTATTTT | CASSYGQASTDTQYF
TRBJ1-3 | once | NA | TRBV29-1 | TGCAGCGTAAGGGGGGGCGGCTCTGGAAACACCATATATTTT | CSVRGGGSGNTIYF
TRBJ1-4 | NA | NA | TRBV6-5 | TGTGCCAGCAGTTACCGCGGTATAGGTGAAAAACTGTTTTTT | CASSYRGIGEKLFF
TRBJ2-5 | few | TRBD1 | TRBV27 | TGTGCCAGCAGTTCCTTGAACCGACAGGGGGTGAACCAAGAGACCCAGTACTTC | CASSSLNRQGVNQETQYF
TRBJ2-5 | NA | TRBD2 | TRBV6-1 | TGTGCCAGCAGTGTCGTTAGCGGGAGTTTGGGAGAGACCCAGTACTTC | CASSVVSGSLGETQYF
TRBJ2-3 | NA | TRBD2 | TRBV7-9 | TGTGCCAGCAGCCCCGGGACTAGCGGGGATGATGTCGGGACGCAGTATTTT | CASSPGTSGDDVGTQYF
TRBJ2-3 | NA | TRBD1 | TRBV19 | TGTGCCAGTAAGGACAGGGCAGGGGCAGATACGCAGTATTTT | CASKDRAGADTQYF
TRBJ2-2 | NA | NA | TRBV6-5 | TGTGCCAGCAGTTATTTTGGGGCGTCCGGGGAGCTGTTTTTT | CASSYFGASGELFF
TRBJ2-7 | NA | TRBD1 | TRBV13 | TGTGCCAGCAGCCTGGACAGGAACACCTACGAGCAGTACTTC | CASSLDRNTYEQYF
TRBJ1-4 | once | NA | TRBV6-1 | TGTGCCAGCAGTTCTCGGACATCAACTAATGAAAAACTGTTTTTT | CASSSRTSTNEKLFF
TRBJ1-1 | NA | TRBD1 | TRBV9 | TGTGCCAGCAGCTTACGGACAGGGGAGAATGAAGCTTTCTTT | CASSLRTGENEAFF
TRBJ2-1 | NA | NA | TRBV11-2 | TGTGCCAGCAGCTCGACCCTTAGGGGCGACAATGAGCAGTTCTTC | CASSSTLRGDNEQFF
TRBJ1-2 | NA | TRBD1 | TRBV5-6 | TGTGCCAGCAGCTGGACAGGGGGCAATAACTATGGCTACACCTTC | CASSWTGGNNYGYTF
TRBJ1-6 | NA | NA | TRBV4-2 | TGTGCCAGCAGGCGGGGCATCCTTAATTCACCCCTCCACTTT | CASRRGILNSPLHF
TRBJ2-7 | NA | TRBD2 | TRBV18 | TGTGCCAGCTCACCACAGAAACTAGCGGGAGAGCTCGGGCAGTACTTC | CASSPQKLAGELGQYF
TRBJ2-3 | few | NA | TRBV7-6 | TGTGCCAGCAGCCGCGCTCGGGTGGGCACAGATACGCAGTATTTT | CASSRARVGTDTQYF
TRBJ1-2 | NA | TRBD1 | TRBV6-6 | TGTGCCAGCAGTTACTCGACAGGGCCTGGCTACACCTTC | CASSYSTGPGYTF
TRBJ1-2 | NA | TRBD1 | TRBV7-9 | TGTGCCAGCAGCTCGGGGACAGGGTGGAATATTGGCTACACCTTC | CASSSGTGWNIGYTF
TRBJ2-3 | NA | NA | TRBV6-1 | TGTGCCAGCAGTGAAGACTATTCCACAGATACGCAGTATTTT | CASSEDYSTDTQYF
TRBJ1-2 | once | TRBD1 | TRBV28 | TGTGCCAGCAGTTTCGAGGACAGGGGGGGGTATGGCTACACCTTC | CASSFEDRGGYGYTF
TRBJ2-3 | NA | NA | TRBV5-1 | TGCGCCAGCAGCGACGGACCTGGGGCTGGGAGCACAGATACGCAGTATTTT | CASSDGPGAGSTDTQYF
TRBJ2-1 | NA | TRBD2 | TRBV6-5 | TGTGCCAGCAGTCCCAGCGGGAGGGGCTCAAATGAGCAGTTCTTC | CASSPSGRGSNEQFF
TRBJ2-7 | once | TRBD2 | TRBV6-5 | TGTGCCAGCAGATTACTAGCGGGGGCCTACGAGCAGTACTTC | CASRLLAGAYEQYF
TRBJ1-1 | NA | NA | TRBV13 | TGTGCCAGCAGCGGCACACAGGGGAACACTGAAGCTTTCTTT | CASSGTQGNTEAFF
TRBJ2-1 | NA | TRBD2 | TRBV11-2 | TGTGCCAGCAGCTTTATAGCGGGCTCGGCTAACGACAATGAGCAGTTCTTC | CASSFIAGSANDNEQFF
TRBJ2-1 | NA | TRBD2 | TRBV4-2 | TGTGCCAGCAGCCAGGGTAGCGGGAGGGCCTATGAGCAGTTCTTC | CASSQGSGRAYEQFF
TRBJ2-7 | NA | NA | TRBV7-6 | TGTGCCAGCAGCTTAGAACTAGCACCCGCCCATTCTTACGAGCAGTACTTC | CASSLELAPAHSYEQYF
TRBJ2-5 | NA | NA | TRBV18 | TGTGCCAGCTCGAGACCTCAGGGTCGCGGAGAGACCCAGTACTTC | CASSRPQGRGETQYF
TRBJ1-2 | NA | NA | TRBV18 | TGTGCCAGCTCACCTCCCGACAGAAACCCCGACCCACGTTATGGCTACACCTTC | CASSPPDRNPDPRYGYTF
TRBJ2-2 | NA | NA | TRBV23-1 | TGCGCCAGCAGTCAATCTAACTCCGGGGAGCTGTTTTTT | CASSQSNSGELFF
TRBJ1-1 | NA | NA | TRBV9 | TGTGCCAGCAGCGTACGAGGGCAGAAGAACACTGAAGCTTTCTTT | CASSVRGQKNTEAFF
TRBJ1-5 | NA | NA | TRBV20-1 | TGCCTTTGTGGAGGCAATCAGCCCCAGCATTTT | CLCGGNQPQHF
TRBJ2-1 | NA | NA | TRBV10-3 | TGTGCCATCAGTGGAGGCTCACTAGACAATGAGCAGTTCTTC | CAISGGSLDNEQFF
TRBJ2-3 | once | NA | TRBV6-6 | TGTGCCAGCAGGATGGACTACTCGAGCACAGATACGCAGTATTTT | CASRMDYSSTDTQYF
TRBJ2-3 | NA | TRBD1 | TRBV7-6 | TGTGCCAGCAGCCCATGGACAGGTTCCACAGATACGCAGTATTTT | CASSPWTGSTDTQYF
TRBJ1-2 | few | TRBD1 | TRBV6-5 | TGTGCCAGCAGTTCGAGCACAGGGGGCTGGGGCTATGGCTACACCTTC | CASSSSTGGWGYGYTF
TRBJ2-7 | NA | NA | TRBV29-1 | TGCAGCGTTGAAGCCCCCGGTGTCTACGAGCAGTACTTC | CSVEAPGVYEQYF
TRBJ1-2 | few | NA | TRBV14 | TGTGCCAGCAGCGTCCGGTTCGACTATGGCTACACCTTC | CASSVRFDYGYTF
TRBJ1-6 | few | TRBD1 | TRBV15 | TGTGCCACCAGCAGAGGCCAAACAGGGGATTCACCCCTCCACTTT | CATSRGQTGDSPLHF
TRBJ1-1 | NA | TRBD1 | TRBV6-5 | TGTGCCAGCATCCTGAGACAGGGGGCTGGAACTGAAGCTTTCTTT | CASILRQGAGTEAFF
TRBJ2-7 | few | TRBD2 | TRBV7-8 | TGTGCCAGCAGCCCATTAGCGGGACGGTCGTACGAGCAGTACTTC | CASSPLAGRSYEQYF